Listed below are T cell receptor beta chains from one sample, sequenced in a study of shared clonotypes between healthy human individuals. Assay used: immunoSEQ multiplex PCR; TCRdb lists only in-frame clones, some missing. The profile shows roughly 2.4 million clones, around 95% of them singletons. The source material was naive CD4+ T cells sorted from blood. These receptors all come from a man between 18 and 35 years old in good health. Each CDR3 is given with its conserved first and last residue. D genes are given only for firm matches. Part of the rows lack a size; the others show once, few, many or a class for expanded clones.

len: 14; abundance: .; j_gene: TRBJ2-1; d_gene: TRBD2; v_gene: TRBV6-1; CDR3nt: TGTGCCAGCAGTGCCACTAGCGCCTACAATGAGCAGTTCTTC; CDR3aa: CASSATSAYNEQFF
len: 18; abundance: once; j_gene: TRBJ1-1; d_gene: TRBD1; v_gene: TRBV6-1; CDR3nt: TGTGCCAGCAGTGAACGTCGTCCAGGACAGGGCATGAACACTGAAGCTTTCTTT; CDR3aa: CASSERRPGQGMNTEAFF
len: 12; abundance: .; j_gene: TRBJ1-1; d_gene: .; v_gene: TRBV29-1; CDR3nt: TGCAGCGTTGGTCCGGCGCGGACTGAAGCTTTCTTT; CDR3aa: CSVGPARTEAFF
len: 11; abundance: .; j_gene: TRBJ2-1; d_gene: .; v_gene: TRBV6-5; CDR3nt: TGTGCCAGCGCCAGGAGGGATGAGCAGTTCTTC; CDR3aa: CASARRDEQFF
len: 15; abundance: .; j_gene: TRBJ1-2; d_gene: TRBD1; v_gene: TRBV18; CDR3nt: TGTGCCAGCTCACCACAGAGGCAGGGGGCGTTTGGCTACACCTTC; CDR3aa: CASSPQRQGAFGYTF
len: 11; abundance: .; j_gene: TRBJ2-1; d_gene: .; v_gene: TRBV11-3; CDR3nt: TGTGCCAGCAGTAGTGGACAGGAGCAGTTCTTC; CDR3aa: CASSSGQEQFF
len: 18; abundance: .; j_gene: TRBJ2-4; d_gene: TRBD1; v_gene: TRBV5-1; CDR3nt: TGCGCCAGCAGCCCACACGGGGACAGGGTTCTAGCCAAAAACATTCAGTACTTC; CDR3aa: CASSPHGDRVLAKNIQYF
len: 16; abundance: .; j_gene: TRBJ1-3; d_gene: .; v_gene: TRBV7-8; CDR3nt: TGTGCCAGCAGCTCACCTAACGCGGAGTCTGGAAACACCATATATTTT; CDR3aa: CASSSPNAESGNTIYF
len: 15; abundance: .; j_gene: TRBJ2-7; d_gene: TRBD1; v_gene: TRBV15; CDR3nt: TGTGCCACCAGCAGAAGGGACAGGGGGACCTACGAGCAGTACTTC; CDR3aa: CATSRRDRGTYEQYF
len: 16; abundance: .; j_gene: TRBJ1-6; d_gene: TRBD1; v_gene: TRBV9; CDR3nt: TGTGCCAGCAGCCCAGCGACAGGGGCCGATAATTCACCCCTCCACTTT; CDR3aa: CASSPATGADNSPLHF
len: 13; abundance: .; j_gene: TRBJ2-7; d_gene: .; v_gene: TRBV5-1; CDR3nt: TGCGCCAGCACCCTGGGGACATACTACGAGCAGTACTTC; CDR3aa: CASTLGTYYEQYF
len: 16; abundance: .; j_gene: TRBJ1-6; d_gene: TRBD1; v_gene: TRBV7-9; CDR3nt: TGTGCCAGCAGCTTAGCGAACGTGGGACAGGGCTCACCCCTCCACTTT; CDR3aa: CASSLANVGQGSPLHF
len: 15; abundance: .; j_gene: TRBJ1-6; d_gene: TRBD1; v_gene: TRBV30; CDR3nt: TGTGCCTGGAGTCTACCCCGGACAGGGGGTTCACCCCTCCACTTT; CDR3aa: CAWSLPRTGGSPLHF
len: 14; abundance: .; j_gene: TRBJ2-7; d_gene: .; v_gene: TRBV5-1; CDR3nt: TGCGCCAGCAGCTTGAATGGGCAGGACTACGAGCAGTACTTC; CDR3aa: CASSLNGQDYEQYF
len: 17; abundance: .; j_gene: TRBJ2-5; d_gene: TRBD2; v_gene: TRBV28; CDR3nt: TGTGCCAGCAGTTTTGGGGCTAGCGGGGTCAGGGGGGAGACCCAGTACTTC; CDR3aa: CASSFGASGVRGETQYF
len: 14; abundance: .; j_gene: TRBJ2-7; d_gene: .; v_gene: TRBV18; CDR3nt: TGTGCCAGCTCACCACCTTTAGTATCCTACGAGCAGTACTTC; CDR3aa: CASSPPLVSYEQYF
len: 15; abundance: .; j_gene: TRBJ1-5; d_gene: .; v_gene: TRBV7-8; CDR3nt: TGTGCCAGCAGCCCAGGGAGTACCGGGAATCAGCCCCAGCATTTT; CDR3aa: CASSPGSTGNQPQHF
len: 15; abundance: .; j_gene: TRBJ2-5; d_gene: TRBD2; v_gene: TRBV18; CDR3nt: TGTGCCAGCTCACCACTAGCGGGAGGGTCAGAGACCCAGTACTTC; CDR3aa: CASSPLAGGSETQYF